The text below deals with one T cell receptor beta chain. There are a few counts of this clone. Its antigen remains unidentified. The input lacks base qualities; no much larger clone sits a single base away. These data originate in a study of blood T cell repertoires in COVID-19 (dated by TCRdb to the early 2020s). Regarding the research as a whole: Samples from collaborators originated in the United States, Italy and Spain and spanned both the acute and convalescent phases of COVID-19. The material from the prospective study consisted of cDNA or gDNA derived from T cells, B-cell-depleted T cells, or PBMCs. Subjects who had been exposed to COVID-19, were actively infected with it, or had recovered from it provided the deeply sampled blood TCRbeta repertoires that made up the dataset. The repertoires were released in a freely available public database meant as a resource for research on the immune response to SARS-CoV-2. The samples were drawn from the first 160 participants of the ongoing ImmuneRACE study and from about 1,200 subjects provided by 6 global collaborators. Sample metadata almost always included a de-identified subject ID, COVID-19 status, age in years and sex. Where HLA class I and class II types were available, the types were taken from metadata supplied by the sample provider, not from assay-based typing.

In Seattle, one collaborating source enrolled patients while the infection was active and tracked those patients longitudinally over the course of disease. Each collaborating institution followed its own protocols to collect whole blood in K2EDTA tubes. Collaborator samples were shipped for TCRbeta analysis as frozen whole blood, isolated PBMCs, or DNA extracted from either sample type. The full study reports these points: Clinical and demographic metadata were provided uncurated, with the amount varying by source and participant.

TCRbeta CDR3 regions were amplified from genomic DNA by means of the immunoSEQ Assay, a bias-controlled multiplex PCR. The study's processing was this. The number of nucleated cells in each sample was estimated from the amplification of reference gene primers within the assay. To quantify the absolute abundance of each unique TCRbeta CDR3 rearrangement, sequence reads were collapsed and filtered. Productive Simpson clonality was computed per sample as the square root of Simpson's diversity index over productive rearrangements. Not all clones reach the TCRdb copy of this immuneACCESS table, which keeps in-frame sequences only. Checked studies attribute under half of the gap to unresolved V genes and leave the rest unexplained. That table is the source of V, J and clone size, and D and trimming were worked out from the DNA. Counted in this sample were 450,000 or so clones; roughly 89% of them appeared once. Of the sample, about 0.91% falls within the top ten clones.

V trim: 4 bases; J trim: 12 bases; unmatched bases: 7. The CDR3 runs 13 amino acids, cysteine and phenylalanine included. Just CDR3 DNA is preserved here, 39 bases in frame from base 1. CDR1 and CDR2 were assigned from the germline V gene (reference sequence) as MNHEY and SMNVEV. The TCR originated in a man aged 18 to 30 with COVID-19, enrolled during active disease. Material for sequencing was peripheral blood. The chain employs TRBV27 and TRBJ2-1, and 9 junction bases match TRBD2. Here is the DNA: TGTGCCAGCAGTTCCGAGCGGGGGGCAGGGCAGTTCTTC. It is translated as CASSSERGAGQFF.